A single sample is the source of the 19 T cell receptor beta chains below, sequenced in a study of ipilimumab plus nivolumab after autologous stem cell transplantation. Only in-frame clones appear in the TCRdb table, and some are missing; sequencing was by immunoSEQ multiplex PCR. This sample has 15,000 or so clones; about 86% occur once, and the top ten carry about 23%. The specimen was PBMCs, collected in a trial of ipilimumab plus nivolumab as post-transplant consolidation. These receptors were taken from a male donor with diffuse large B-cell lymphoma.

J is TRBJ2-7 and V is TRBV2; D not resolved. The CDR3 extends over 12 amino acids. The ends were cut back, 2 bases at V and 3 bases at J, with 5 bases in the middle. CDR1 is SNHLY, CDR2 FYNNEI, per germline. The CDR3 coding sequence is TGTGCCAGCAGTGAACAGGACTACGAGCAGTACTTC. It specifies CASSEQDYEQYF.

CDR3 sequence reads: CASSYSTVRNTEAFF. As DNA, the CDR3 is TGTGCCAGCAGTTACTCGACAGTTCGGAACACTGAAGCTTTCTTT. This rearrangement joins TRBV6-5 to TRBJ1-1, with D maybe TRBD1 (5 bases). V shed 0 bases and J shed 1 base, with 9 bases lying between them. CDR3 size: 15 residues. Germline CDR1 MNHEY, CDR2 SVGAGI.

This sequence joins TRBV19 and TRBJ2-1; 12 bases map to TRBD2. J gave up 2 bases and V 9 bases, and 14 bases lay outside the gene matches. Germline loops: CDR1 LNHDA, CDR2 SQIVND (reference sequence). This CDR3 spans 18 amino acids. As DNA, the CDR3 is TGTGCCAGCCTCTCGTTACGGGCTAGCGGGGGGGCCTACAATGAGCAGTTCTTC. This sequence encodes CASLSLRASGGAYNEQFF. The whole variable domain, filled in from reference TRBV19 and TRBJ2-1, reads DGGITQSPKYLFRKEGQNVTLSCEQNLNHDAMYWYRQDPGQGLRLIYYSQIVNDFQKGDIAEGYSVSREKKESFPLTVTSAQKNPTAFYLCASLSLRASGGAYNEQFFGPGTRLTVL.

The CDR3 protein is CSVTGIANTEAFF. CDR3 sequence (DNA): TGCAGCGTTACTGGGATCGCGAACACTGAAGCTTTCTTT. The V gene is TRBV29-1, the J gene TRBJ1-1; D unresolved. V lost 5 bases and J 1 base, leaving 11 bases between the germline ends. This CDR3 has 13 amino acids. The germline V gene encodes CDR1 SQVTM and CDR2 ANQGSEA.

The CDR3 DNA reads TGTGCCAGCAGTTTGGACCCGGAAGGGTCTGAATCACCCCTCCACTTT. As protein: CASSLDPEGSESPLHF. This chain joins TRBV28 and TRBJ1-6; no clear D gene. Per the germline V gene, CDR1 is MDHEN and CDR2 is SYDVKM. This CDR3 has 16 residues. The V end lost 3 bases, the J end lost 10 bases, and 19 bases lay between the germline ends.

This clone has just a few counts. This sequence joins TRBV4-1 and TRBJ1-5, with TRBD1 matching over 7 bases. The V gene's germline CDR1 is MGHRA and CDR2 YSYEKL. This CDR3 comprises 14 residues. J lost 4 bases, V lost 6 bases, and 6 bases had no gene match. The CDR3 loop is CASRPAGGNQPQHF. DNA for the CDR3: TGCGCCAGCAGACCAGCAGGGGGGAATCAGCCCCAGCATTTT.

This chain links TRBV5-4 with TRBJ2-5; 12 bases are a match to TRBD1. The CDR3 is 15 amino acids. CDR1 is SGHNT and CDR2 is YYREEE in the germline V gene (reference sequence). The V segment lost 4 bases and the J segment 5 bases; nucleotides outside the gene matches: 6. The CDR3 DNA follows: TGTGCCAGCAGCGCTGGGACAGGGGGCGCGGAGACCCAGTACTTC. Translated: CASSAGTGGAETQYF.

The V call is TRBV5-4, the J call TRBJ2-1, with D maybe TRBD2 (6 bases). This CDR3 is 15 amino acids long. In germline, CDR1 is SGHNT, CDR2 YYREEE (reference sequence). Deletions cut 0 bases from V and 3 bases from J, with 10 bases between. Here the CDR3 DNA reads TGTGCCAGCAGCTTGGGTGGCGGGGACTACAATGAGCAGTTCTTC. Amino acid sequence: CASSLGGGDYNEQFF.

The V gene is TRBV19, the J gene TRBJ1-1; tentative D call: TRBD1 (5 bases). Germline assignment: CDR1 LNHDA and CDR2 SQIVND (reference sequence). The CDR3 has 14 amino acids. V lost 5 bases, J lost 4 bases, and 14 bases lay in between. CDR3 in amino acids: CASSSRVGGTEAFF. DNA of the CDR3: TGTGCCAGTAGTTCCAGGGTTGGCGGCACTGAAGCTTTCTTT.

Only a few counts were recorded for this clone. This rearrangement joins TRBV4-3 to TRBJ2-1; D may be TRBD1 (5 bases). V gave up 1 base and J gave up 7 bases, with 17 bases separating them. The germline gives CDR1 LGHNA, CDR2 YSLEER. The CDR3 has 16 amino acids. The CDR3 sequence is CASSQVWQGEKNEQFF. The CDR3 DNA reads TGCGCCAGCAGCCAAGTATGGCAGGGTGAGAAAAATGAGCAGTTCTTC.

This rearrangement joins TRBV26 to TRBJ1-4. TRBV26 is recorded as a pseudogene. This CDR3 is built from 11 residues. The CDR3 sequence: CASSFEEKLFF. Written as DNA, the CDR3 is TGTGCCAGCAGTTTTGAAGAAAAACTGTTTTTT.

This rearrangement joins TRBV6-5 to TRBJ1-1; D unclear. The CDR3 extends over 13 amino acids. Between the trimmed V and J ends, which lost 6 bases and 1 base, there was a span of 9 bases. Per the germline V gene, CDR1 is MNHEY and CDR2 is SVGAGI. CDR3 in amino acids: CASSFGRNTEAFF. The DNA of the CDR3 is TGTGCCAGCAGCTTTGGTAGGAACACTGAAGCTTTCTTT.

The chain joins TRBV18 to TRBJ2-5; TRBD1 might be the D (5 bases). Germline V gene sequence: CDR1 KGHSH, CDR2 LQKENI. V lost 3 bases and J 4 bases, leaving 24 bases between the germline ends. This CDR3 contains 18 residues. The CDR3 sequence is CASSPTWGSSGASETQYF. CDR3 DNA: TGTGCCAGCTCACCCACCTGGGGCTCTAGTGGGGCGTCAGAGACCCAGTACTTC. Full variable domain (missing parts from reference TRBV18 and TRBJ2-5): NAGVMQNPRHLVRRRGQEARLRCSPMKGHSHVYWYRQLPEEGLKFMVYLQKENIIDESGMPKERFSAEFPKEGPSILRIQQVVRGDSAAYFCASSPTWGSSGASETQYFGPGTRLLVL.

The chain uses TRBV28 and TRBJ1-3; D might be TRBD1 (6 bases). The V end lost 3 bases, the J end lost 5 bases, and 11 bases lay between the germline ends. The CDR3 length is 14 residues. Germline values: CDR1 MDHEN, CDR2 SYDVKM. DNA of the CDR3: TGTGCCAGCAGTTTGGGGGGGCTTAGAAACACCATATATTTT. Translating it yields CASSLGGLRNTIYF.

J is TRBJ1-1 and V is TRBV4-1; D uncertain. Germline V gene sequence: CDR1 MGHRA, CDR2 YSYEKL. Trimming removed 1 base from V and 3 bases from J, with 15 bases in between. CDR3 length: 16 amino acids. The CDR3 sequence: CASSQAGSGLYTEAFF. CDR3 bases: TGCGCCAGCAGCCAAGCAGGTTCCGGTTTGTACACTGAAGCTTTCTTT.

V gene TRBV19 combines with J gene TRBJ2-6; no definite D call. Looked up from germline, CDR1 is LNHDA and CDR2 is SQIVND (reference sequence). Trimming took 5 bases from V and 5 from J, leaving 10 bases between them. The CDR3 extends over 14 amino acids. The CDR3 nucleotides are TGTGCCAGTAGTCCCCGGGCCAGGGCCAACGTCCTGACTTTC. This translates into CASSPRARANVLTF.

CDR3: CASSIPDRGDPEAFF. In DNA form, the CDR3 reads TGTGCCAGCAGCATACCTGACAGGGGGGACCCTGAAGCTTTCTTT. V gene TRBV7-9 combines with J gene TRBJ1-1; 9 bases map to TRBD1. The junction had 10 bases not matched to a gene; V was cut back by 5 bases and J by 6 bases. The CDR3 covers 15 residues. CDR1 SEHNR and CDR2 FQNEAQ come from the germline V gene (reference sequence).

This clone appeared a few times. The gene calls are TRBV19 and TRBJ1-5, with D perhaps TRBD1 (6 bases). Germline V gene sequence: CDR1 LNHDA, CDR2 SQIVND (reference sequence). The V end was cut by 6 bases, the J end by 2 bases, with 14 bases between. The CDR3 is 15 amino acids. This chain's CDR3 is CASRIPGGGNQPQHF. DNA of the CDR3: TGTGCCAGTAGGATCCCGGGGGGCGGCAATCAGCCCCAGCATTTT.

The chain employs TRBV15 and TRBJ1-5; no clear D. Trimming removed 1 base at V and 2 bases at J, with 9 bases between. In germline, CDR1 is LNHNV, CDR2 YYDKDF (reference sequence). The CDR3 totals 15 residues. CDR3 bases: TGTGCCACCAGCAGAGGTGGGCAGGGCAATCAGCCCCAGCATTTT. Its translation is CATSRGGQGNQPQHF.